These T cell receptor beta chains were read from a single sample in a study of cytomegalovirus exposure and HLA in healthy donors. TCRdb's table, derived via immunoSEQ multiplex PCR, lists solely in-frame clones and lacks some. The data contain roughly 70,000 clones, around 97% of them singletons. The sequenced sample was PBMCs. These receptors came from a woman aged 18-29 years in good health and CMV-seropositive. The CDR3 runs from the conserved cysteine through the conserved F or W. A D gene is named only where the DNA matches it firmly. Rows give clone size only sometimes, using once, few, many, or a class for an expanded clone.

V	size	J	D	length	DNA	CDR3
TRBV9	NA	TRBJ1-1	TRBD1	17	TGTGCCAGCAGCACCCCGACAGGGGGTTTGATGAACACTGAAGCTTTCTTT	CASSTPTGGLMNTEAFF
TRBV28	NA	TRBJ2-2	NA	12	TGTGCCAGCCTGCAGGGCCCCGGGGAGCTGTTTTTT	CASLQGPGELFF
TRBV7-6	once	TRBJ1-1	NA	15	TGTGCCAGCAGGATAGGTACAGGGTCGAACACTGAAGCTTTCTTT	CASRIGTGSNTEAFF
TRBV30	NA	TRBJ2-7	NA	11	TGTGCCTGGAGTGGGCAGGCCGAGCAGTACTTC	CAWSGQAEQYF
TRBV11-2	NA	TRBJ2-5	TRBD1	15	TGTGCCAGCAGCTTATATACGGACAGGGGAGAGACCCAGTACTTC	CASSLYTDRGETQYF
TRBV9	NA	TRBJ1-1	NA	11	TGTGCCAGCAGCGTAGTATCCGGAGCTTTCTTT	CASSVVSGAFF
TRBV2	NA	TRBJ1-2	NA	13	TGTGCCAGCAGGGACACGGGTCCGGATGGCTACACCTTC	CASRDTGPDGYTF
TRBV11-3	NA	TRBJ2-2	NA	18	TGTGCCAGCAGCTTAGGCTACACGGCGGGATCAAACACCGGGGAGCTGTTTTTT	CASSLGYTAGSNTGELFF
TRBV7-2	NA	TRBJ2-7	NA	15	TGTGCCAGCAGCTTACGACAGTCCGGCAGCTACGAGCAGTACTTC	CASSLRQSGSYEQYF
TRBV7-6	NA	TRBJ1-1	NA	17	TGTGCCAGCAGCTTAGCAGACGGGTCCCGGGGTAACACTGAAGCTTTCTTT	CASSLADGSRGNTEAFF
TRBV5-1	NA	TRBJ2-3	NA	13	TGCGCCAGCAGCTCCACAGGGCCAGATACGCAGTATTTT	CASSSTGPDTQYF
TRBV23-1	NA	TRBJ2-3	TRBD2	17	TGCGCCAGCAGTCGGGGACTAGCGGGAGTTCTCACAGATACGCAGTATTTT	CASSRGLAGVLTDTQYF
TRBV19	NA	TRBJ2-3	TRBD2	15	TGTGCCAGTAGTTCTCCGGGACTAGCAATAGATACGCAGTATTTT	CASSSPGLAIDTQYF
TRBV27	NA	TRBJ2-1	NA	13	TGTGCCAGCAGTTTCCCCTATAACGATGAGCAGTTCTTC	CASSFPYNDEQFF
TRBV4-1	once	TRBJ1-4	NA	15	TGCGCCAGCAGCCAGAGCGCGGGGGGCGGTGAAAAACTGTTTTTT	CASSQSAGGGEKLFF
TRBV27	NA	TRBJ2-7	TRBD1	11	TGTGCCGTGGAGCAGGGGGCCGAGCAGTACTTC	CAVEQGAEQYF
TRBV29-1	NA	TRBJ2-7	TRBD1	16	TGCAGCGTTGAGAGACCTAATGGACAGGGGGCGTGGGAGCAGTACTTC	CSVERPNGQGAWEQYF
TRBV19	NA	TRBJ2-3	NA	13	TGTGCCAGTAGGGGGCTGGGCACAGATACGCAGTATTTT	CASRGLGTDTQYF
TRBV6-4	NA	TRBJ2-1	TRBD1	15	TGTGCCAGCAGTGAGGGGGACAGGGACTACAATGAGCAGTTCTTC	CASSEGDRDYNEQFF
TRBV11-1	NA	TRBJ2-2	NA	13	TGTGCCAGCAGCTTAGATCGCACCGGGGAGCTGTTTTTT	CASSLDRTGELFF
TRBV19	NA	TRBJ2-1	TRBD1	19	TGTGCCAGTATGAAAACGGGACAGGGTAGTGCGGGGTCCTACAATGAGCAGTTCTTC	CASMKTGQGSAGSYNEQFF
TRBV11-2	NA	TRBJ2-3	NA	17	TGTGCCAGCAGCTTAGTTCGTGACTTCCCTAGCACAGATACGCAGTATTTT	CASSLVRDFPSTDTQYF
TRBV6-1	NA	TRBJ2-7	TRBD1	15	TGTGCCAGCAGCAGAGGGACAGGCGGCTCCTACGAGCAGTACTTC	CASSRGTGGSYEQYF
TRBV19	NA	TRBJ2-1	NA	13	TGTGCCAGTAGTATATCCAGGGGCAATGAGCAGTTCTTC	CASSISRGNEQFF